This is a list of T cell receptor beta chains from one sample in a study of blood T cell repertoires in COVID-19. TCRdb's table, derived via immunoSEQ multiplex PCR, lists solely in-frame clones and lacks some. This sample has roughly 100,000 clones, with around 80% found just once. Sequencing was performed on peripheral blood. Receptor source: a man older than 75 with acute or convalescent COVID-19. CDR3s include the opening cysteine and the closing phenylalanine or tryptophan. Each record gives: J gene, D gene, clone size, V gene, CDR3 DNA, CDR3 protein. D genes are given only for firm matches. Clone size is stated in some rows and not others, as once, few, many or a class when expanded.

TRBJ1-6 | TRBD1 | . | TRBV19 | TGTGCCAGTACTATAACCGGGACAGCCATTATGTCACCCCTCCACTTT | CASTITGTAIMSPLHF
TRBJ1-4 | TRBD1 | . | TRBV30 | TGTGCCTGGAGTGAGTCCCCGGGGACAGGGCGAGAAAAACTGTTTTTT | CAWSESPGTGREKLFF
TRBJ2-2 | TRBD2 | . | TRBV18 | TGTGCCAGCTCAGCAACTAGCGGGAGTGTCGGGGAGCTGTTTTTT | CASSATSGSVGELFF
TRBJ2-7 | TRBD1 | . | TRBV7-2 | TGTGCCAGCAGTTTGAACAGGGGGCGAGACGAGCAGTACTTC | CASSLNRGRDEQYF
TRBJ2-7 | TRBD1 | . | TRBV27 | TGTGCCAGCAGGAAACCGGGACAGGGGACCGAGCAGTACTTC | CASRKPGQGTEQYF
TRBJ1-6 | . | . | TRBV19 | TGTGCCAGTAATACAGGGAGGGCACCCCTCCACTTT | CASNTGRAPLHF
TRBJ2-1 | TRBD2 | . | TRBV14 | TGTGCCAGCAGCGGAAGGGCAGCGGGAGTGGTTTACAATGAGCAGTTCTTC | CASSGRAAGVVYNEQFF
TRBJ2-5 | . | few | TRBV24-1 | TGTGCCACCAGTGATCCTTACGGTACAGGGTTAGGAGAGACCCAGTACTTC | CATSDPYGTGLGETQYF
TRBJ2-3 | . | . | TRBV7-2 | TGTGCCAGCAGCTTAGGTGGGAGTCGAGATACGCAGTATTTT | CASSLGGSRDTQYF
TRBJ2-3 | . | . | TRBV2 | TGTGCCAGCAGTGGAGAGAGGGGCACAGATACGCAGTATTTT | CASSGERGTDTQYF
TRBJ2-3 | . | . | TRBV5-5 | TGTGCCAGCAGCTTGGAGGGGAAGACAGATACGCAGTATTTT | CASSLEGKTDTQYF
TRBJ1-4 | . | . | TRBV10-2 | TGCGCCAGCACCCCGAAGGTCAGCGCAACTAATGAAAAACTGTTTTTT | CASTPKVSATNEKLFF
TRBJ2-7 | . | . | TRBV19 | TGTGCCAGTAGTATAGGGCCCGGGTCGTACGAGCAGTACTTC | CASSIGPGSYEQYF
TRBJ2-7 | . | once | TRBV9 | TGTGCCAGCAGCGCGACGACTAGTTCCTACGAGCAGTACTTC | CASSATTSSYEQYF
TRBJ2-2 | TRBD1 | once | TRBV28 | TGTGCCAGCAGCAAAACCCCGGGACAGGGGAACACCGGGGAGCTGTTTTTT | CASSKTPGQGNTGELFF
TRBJ2-7 | . | . | TRBV9 | TGTGCCAGCAGCGTAGGTCATCAGGGATACTACGAGCAGTACTTC | CASSVGHQGYYEQYF
TRBJ1-6 | . | few | TRBV30 | TGTGCCTGGAGTGCCTCAGGCAACTATAATTCACCCCTCCACTTT | CAWSASGNYNSPLHF
TRBJ2-6 | . | . | TRBV2 | TGTGCCAGCAGTCTACAGGGCAGTGCTGGGGCCAACGTCCTGACTTTC | CASSLQGSAGANVLTF
TRBJ1-1 | . | . | TRBV7-6 | TGTGCCAGCAGCTCCGCTTTAAACATGAACACTGAAGCTTTCTTT | CASSSALNMNTEAFF
TRBJ1-5 | . | . | TRBV18 | TGTGCCAGCTCCGGAGCTCACCCCAATCAGCCCCAGCATTTT | CASSGAHPNQPQHF
TRBJ2-4 | . | . | TRBV6-5 | TGTGCCAGCAGCAGGGGTGGGTCGGCCAAAAACATTCAGTACTTC | CASSRGGSAKNIQYF
TRBJ1-1 | TRBD1 | few | TRBV6-5 | TGTGCCAGCAGTTACTCAGGGACAGGGGGTACTGAAGCTTTCTTT | CASSYSGTGGTEAFF
TRBJ1-1 | . | . | TRBV6-2/TRBV6-3 | TGTGCCAGCAGTGCCAGAGGTGCAGGGGCGGTTCAAGCTTTCTTT | CASSARGAGAVQAFF
TRBJ2-3 | . | . | TRBV27 | TGTGCCAGCAGTTTAATGGGGGGTTCGCAGTATTTT | CASSLMGGSQYF
TRBJ2-3 | . | . | TRBV27 | TGTGCCAGCAGTTTCGAAGGAGCCACTTCCACAGATACGCAGTATTTT | CASSFEGATSTDTQYF
TRBJ2-7 | TRBD2 | . | TRBV5-1 | TGCGCCAGCAGCGTAGCGGGGCCTGCCTACGAGCAGTACTTC | CASSVAGPAYEQYF
TRBJ1-5 | TRBD1 | . | TRBV6-6 | TGTGCCAGCAGCACTGGACAGGCCGGGGGGCCCCAGCATTTT | CASSTGQAGGPQHF